These 23 T cell receptor beta chains came from one sample sequenced in a study of blood T cell repertoires in COVID-19. Clones were sequenced by immunoSEQ multiplex PCR, and TCRdb holds only the in-frame ones, with some missing. The table records about 250,000 clones, 89% of them present only once. Sequencing was carried out using peripheral blood. The receptors were gathered from a woman in her 40s who had recovered from COVID-19.

The chain combines TRBV4-3 with TRBJ1-1; no definite D call. CDR1 LGHNA and CDR2 YSLEER come from the germline V gene. The ends were cut back, 0 bases at V and 1 base at J, with 6 bases in the middle. This CDR3 is 14 amino acids long. CDR3 nucleotides: TGCGCCAGCAGCCAAGATTCGTCGAACACTGAAGCTTTCTTT. Translation gives CASSQDSSNTEAFF.

This clone appeared once. V gene TRBV21-1 combines with J gene TRBJ2-5; whether TRBD2, the table's D call, matches the DNA was not checked. TRBV21-1 is an annotated pseudogene. This CDR3 comprises 16 residues. CDR3 sequence: CASSKGGLAGKETQYF. For the CDR3, the DNA is TGTGCCAGCAGCAAAGGAGGACTAGCGGGGAAAGAGACCCAGTACTTC.

This clone occurred a few times. The chain is built from TRBV7-9 and TRBJ2-1; possibly TRBD2 for D (5 bases). Trimming removed 11 bases from V and 8 bases from J, with 19 bases in between. In germline, CDR1 is SEHNR, CDR2 FQNEAQ (reference sequence). The CDR3 totals 13 residues. The CDR3 DNA is TGTGCCTTCGGTCGGGATGTTCAAGATGAGCAGTTCTTC. It codes for CAFGRDVQDEQFF.

V gene TRBV9 combines with J gene TRBJ2-2; 7 nucleotides line up with TRBD2. Losses at the gene ends were 3 bases for V and 7 bases for J; bases not matched to a gene: 0. Germline-derived CDR1 and CDR2 are SGDLS and YYNGEE. This CDR3 region has 12 residues. The CDR3 bases are TGTGCCAGCAGCGCGGGGGGCGGGGAGCTGTTTTTT. Protein sequence: CASSAGGGELFF.

This rearrangement joins TRBV29-1 to TRBJ2-1; 11 bases align to TRBD2. CDR3 length equals 15 residues. Germline-derived CDR1 and CDR2 are SQVTM and ANQGSEA. The V segment lost 3 bases and the J segment 4 bases; nucleotides outside the gene matches: 5. DNA for the CDR3: TGCAGCGTTGACCTCGCTAGCGGGAGGTACAATGAGCAGTTCTTC. It specifies CSVDLASGRYNEQFF.

The V gene is TRBV3-1 (or the pseudogene TRBV3-2), the J gene TRBJ1-2; D may be TRBD1 (6 bases). Germline-derived CDR1 and CDR2 are LGHDT and YNNKEL (reference sequence). V was cut by 3 bases and J by 2 bases, with 10 bases left in between. This CDR3 is 14 amino acids long. The CDR3 here is CASSHQGPNYGYTF. The CDR3 DNA sequence: TGTGCCAGCAGCCATCAGGGGCCCAACTATGGCTACACCTTC.

This chain links TRBV20-1 with TRBJ1-6; 7 nucleotides agree with TRBD1. The CDR3 spans 14 residues. V trimming: 3 bases; J trimming: 7 bases; junction bases outside the gene matches: 6. Germline V gene lookup returns CDR1 DFQATT and CDR2 SNEGSKA (reference sequence). For the CDR3, the DNA is TGCAGTGCTAGTGAAGGGACAGAGAATTCACCCCTCCACTTT. As protein: CSASEGTENSPLHF.

The rearrangement uses TRBV19 and TRBJ1-2; D ambiguous. The CDR3 consists of 15 residues. Germline V gene lookup returns CDR1 LNHDA and CDR2 SQIVND (reference sequence). Trimming stripped 4 bases from V and 4 bases from J, with 16 bases between. The CDR3 region has the DNA TGTGCCAGTAGTAATGGACGCGGGAGACCCTATGGCTACACCTTC. This gives the protein CASSNGRGRPYGYTF.

For the CDR3, the DNA is TGTGCCAGCAGCCGGGAGGGTACGCGCGAGCAGTACGTC. Amino acids: CASSREGTREQYV. This chain links TRBV7-8 with TRBJ2-7, with 8 bases matching TRBD2. The CDR3 spans 13 residues. V gave up 5 bases and J gave up 6 bases; unmatched junction bases: 6. Germline V lookup: CDR1 SGHVS, CDR2 FQNEAQ.

This clone is a singleton in its sample. This sequence joins TRBV27 and TRBJ2-1, with TRBD2 identical over 10 bases. There are 16 residues in the CDR3. The trim removed 1 base at V and 5 bases at J, leaving 5 bases unmatched. Germline CDR1 reads MNHEY; CDR2 reads SMNVEV (reference sequence). This CDR3 reads CASSLWSGGADNEQFF. CDR3 DNA: TGTGCCAGCAGTTTATGGAGCGGGGGGGCGGACAATGAGCAGTTCTTC.

The sample holds a few counts of this clone. The J gene is TRBJ2-3, the V gene TRBV2; weak D call: TRBD1 (5 bases). The CDR3 spans 11 residues. Germline lookup yields CDR1 SNHLY and CDR2 FYNNEI. V dropped 5 bases and J dropped 6 bases, with 6 bases sitting between them. Here the CDR3 reads CASSWGDTQYF. CDR3 bases: TGTGCCAGCAGTTGGGGCGATACGCAGTATTTT.

The chain couples TRBV5-1 to TRBJ2-7; 7 bases align to TRBD1. The CDR3 covers 13 residues. Per germline, CDR1 SGHRS and CDR2 YFSETQ. Trimming cost V 1 base and J 5 bases; bases outside gene matches: 3. The CDR3 bases are TGCGCCAGCAGCTTGAGGGGGCCCGACGAGCAGTACTTC. Translated: CASSLRGPDEQYF. The whole variable domain, remainder taken from reference TRBV5-1 and TRBJ2-7, is KAGVTQTPRYLIKTRGQQVTLSCSPISGHRSVSWYQQTPGQGLQFLFEYFSETQRNKGNFPGRFSGRQFSNSRSEMNVSTLELGDSALYLCASSLRGPDEQYFGPGTRLTVT.

The chain is built from TRBV27 and TRBJ2-7, with a weak D call TRBD2 (5 bases). V was pared by 3 bases and J by 6 bases, with 15 bases between. The CDR3 sequence is 14 residues long. Germline CDR1 and CDR2: MNHEY and SMNVEV (reference sequence). As DNA, the CDR3 is TGTGCCAGCAGTTTCCTCCGGGGTATGGGCGAGCAGTACTTC. It codes for CASSFLRGMGEQYF.

V is TRBV11-2 and J is TRBJ2-1, with D tentatively TRBD1 (7 bases). The germline CDR1 and CDR2 sequences are SGHAT and FQNNGV. This CDR3 region has 15 residues. V dropped 4 bases and J dropped 10 bases, with 20 bases sitting between them. This CDR3 reads CASSSGGSLWDEQFF. The CDR3, as DNA: TGTGCCAGCAGCTCAGGGGGGAGCCTGTGGGACGAGCAGTTCTTC.

This clone was counted a single time. The chain is built from TRBV15 and TRBJ1-6; 8 bases match TRBD1. The V gene's germline CDR1 is LNHNV and CDR2 YYDKDF (reference sequence). This CDR3 region has 15 residues. V shed 1 base, J shed 6 bases, and the junction held 2 bases outside the gene matches. As DNA, the CDR3 is TGTGCCACCAGCAGAGGGGACAGGTTTAATTCACCCCTCCACTTT. Translation: CATSRGDRFNSPLHF.

The rearrangement joins TRBV6-4 to TRBJ1-5, with 7 bases fitting TRBD1. V shed 6 bases and J 0 bases; nucleotides not matched to a gene: 8. CDR3 length: 16 residues. Germline V CDR1 and CDR2: MRHNA, SNTAGT. CDR3 residues: CASRSLGQYSNQPQHF. CDR3 DNA sequence: TGTGCCAGCAGGTCCTTGGGACAGTATAGCAATCAGCCCCAGCATTTT.

The chain combines TRBV3-1 (or the pseudogene TRBV3-2) with TRBJ1-1; 8 bases are a match to TRBD1. The germline CDR1 and CDR2 sequences are LGHDT and YNNKEL (reference sequence). J was trimmed by 10 bases and V by 7 bases; bases with no gene match: 14. This CDR3 region has 14 residues. CDR3 region: CASTEGSGGGVAFF. The CDR3 nucleotides are TGTGCCAGCACCGAGGGGTCAGGGGGCGGTGTAGCTTTCTTT.

J is TRBJ1-1 and V is TRBV28; no clear D gene. Trimming shortened V by 11 bases and J by 11 bases, and 12 bases separated the two germline ends. Germline V gives CDR1 MDHEN, CDR2 SYDVKM. There are 9 residues in the CDR3. The CDR3 sequence is CASGSLAFF. In DNA form, the CDR3 reads TGTGCCTCCGGGTCTCTCGCTTTCTTT. Based on the CDR3 plus reference TRBV28 and TRBJ1-1, the full variable domain is DVKVTQSSRYLVKRTGEKVFLECVQDMDHENMFWYRQDPGLGLRLIYFSYDVKMKEKGDIPEGYSVSREKKERFSLILESASTNQTSMYLCASGSLAFFGQGTRLTVV.

The chain links TRBV18 to TRBJ2-5; 11 bases agree with TRBD2. Germline assignment: CDR1 KGHSH and CDR2 LQKENI. The J segment lost 9 bases and the V segment lost 0 bases, leaving 3 bases of the junction unmatched. The CDR3 totals 14 residues. The CDR3 region is CASSPPTSGEAQYF. Here the CDR3 DNA reads TGTGCCAGCTCACCACCGACTAGCGGGGAGGCCCAGTACTTC.

V and J are TRBV18 and TRBJ1-6; no clear D. V shed 6 bases and J shed 7 bases, with 7 bases lying between them. The CDR3 contains 12 residues. CDR1 is KGHSH and CDR2 is LQKENI in the germline V gene. Written as DNA, the CDR3 is TGTGCCAGCTCGACAATGAATTCACCCCTCCACTTT. It specifies CASSTMNSPLHF.

This clone was seen once. This chain connects TRBV4-2 to TRBJ2-3; TRBD2 matches at 9 bases. Per the germline V gene, CDR1 is LGHNA and CDR2 is YNFKEQ. This CDR3 has 20 residues. The V gene end was trimmed by 0 bases and the J gene end by 1 base; junction bases not matched to a gene: 14. The CDR3 here is CASSQDALAAGGAGTDTQYF. CDR3 nucleotide sequence: TGTGCCAGCAGCCAAGATGCCCTCGCGGCGGGAGGGGCTGGCACAGATACGCAGTATTTT.

The chain joins TRBV6-2 or TRBV6-3 to TRBJ1-1; no clear D gene. Germline CDR1 is MNHEY and CDR2 is SVGEGT. This CDR3 has 16 residues. Trimming pared 2 bases from V and 1 base from J, leaving 14 bases between. In DNA form, the CDR3 reads TGTGCCAGCAGTTACGTGGAGGGAGCGGGGAACACTGAAGCTTTCTTT. It is translated as CASSYVEGAGNTEAFF.

The rearrangement joins TRBV28 to TRBJ1-2, with 9 bases that match TRBD1. Germline V gene sequence: CDR1 MDHEN, CDR2 SYDVKM. The junction had 6 bases not matched to a gene; V was cut back by 8 bases and J by 2 bases. This CDR3 has 14 amino acids. CDR3 in amino acids: CASVHGQGNYGYTF. The CDR3 nucleotides read TGTGCCAGCGTACACGGACAGGGGAACTATGGCTACACCTTC.